Shown below are 21 T cell receptor beta chains from a single sample sequenced in a study of CD4+ T cells in melanoma. TCRdb's table, derived via immunoSEQ multiplex PCR, lists solely in-frame clones and lacks some. Found here are about 14,000 clones, 68% of them singletons; the top ten hold 15% to 20%. Sequences were obtained from cells from a culture (not recorded whether cultured in vitro). These receptors were collected from a human donor with melanoma.

The V gene is TRBV5-1, the J gene TRBJ2-2; 10 positions agree with TRBD1. In germline, CDR1 is SGHRS, CDR2 YFSETQ. The CDR3 loop spans 15 amino acids. J was trimmed by 5 bases and V by 4 bases; bases with no gene match: 5. CDR3 sequence: CASSPGQGRTGELFF. Here the CDR3 DNA reads TGCGCCAGCAGCCCGGGACAGGGGAGAACCGGGGAGCTGTTTTTT.

J is TRBJ1-6 and V is TRBV18, with 9 bases identical to TRBD1. The V gene end was trimmed by 8 bases and the J gene end by 7 bases; junction bases not matched to a gene: 3. The germline CDR1 and CDR2 sequences are KGHSH and LQKENI. The CDR3 covers 13 residues. The CDR3 here is CASRTGANSPLHF. The CDR3 nucleotides are TGTGCCAGCCGGACAGGGGCCAATTCACCCCTCCACTTT.

The V gene is TRBV6-1, the J gene TRBJ1-5; 8 nucleotides align to TRBD1. The CDR3 has 13 amino acids. Per germline, CDR1 MNHNS and CDR2 SASEGT. V was pared by 5 bases and J by 6 bases, with 3 bases of the junction left unmatched. The CDR3 sequence is CASSTGGGQPQHF. CDR3 coding DNA: TGTGCCAGCAGTACAGGGGGAGGTCAGCCCCAGCATTTT.

V gene TRBV4-1 combines with J gene TRBJ1-2; tentative D call: TRBD1 (5 bases). Germline CDR1 and CDR2: MGHRA and YSYEKL. The CDR3 is 15 amino acids. V shed 4 bases and J shed 2 bases, with 14 bases lying between them. The CDR3 DNA follows: TGCGCCAGCAGCCCGGCCGGAGGGACGAACTATGGCTACACCTTC. Translating it yields CASSPAGGTNYGYTF.

This clone turned up a few times. The chain uses TRBV4-1 and TRBJ1-1, with D unresolved. The CDR3 runs to 14 residues. V lost 1 base to trimming and J lost 1 base, with 7 bases between them. The germline CDR1 and CDR2 sequences are MGHRA and YSYEKL. The CDR3 sequence is CASSQAAANTEAFF. CDR3 DNA: TGCGCCAGCAGCCAAGCGGCAGCGAACACTGAAGCTTTCTTT.

There are a few counts of this clone. The chain recombines TRBV7-2 with TRBJ1-2; 9 bases map to TRBD1. After removal of 3 bases from V and 6 bases from J, the junction contained 11 bases not matched to a gene. CDR3 length: 16 amino acids. Germline CDR1 reads SGHTA; CDR2 reads FQGNSA. The CDR3 here is CASSFRVGGQGNGYTF. Here the CDR3 DNA reads TGTGCCAGCAGCTTCAGAGTAGGAGGACAGGGGAATGGCTACACCTTC.

V is TRBV14 and J is TRBJ2-2; D is uncertain. From germline, CDR1 is SGHDN and CDR2 FVKESK. There are 14 residues in the CDR3. Trimming stripped 0 bases from V and 8 bases from J, with 10 bases between. The CDR3 is CASSQDGRTGELFF. For the CDR3, the DNA is TGTGCCAGCAGCCAAGACGGTCGTACGGGGGAGCTGTTTTTT.

The chain combines TRBV7-9 with TRBJ2-1; 7 bases fit TRBD1. The V gene's germline CDR1 is SEHNR and CDR2 FQNEAQ (reference sequence). The CDR3 extends over 15 amino acids. The V segment lost 5 bases and the J segment 6 bases; nucleotides outside the gene matches: 10. CDR3: CASSLTGQVVNEQFF. The DNA of the CDR3 is TGTGCCAGCAGCCTTACAGGACAGGTAGTCAATGAGCAGTTCTTC.

This chain connects TRBV4-2 to TRBJ2-7; TRBD2 matches at 11 bases. With V trimmed by 5 bases and J by 0 bases, 3 bases remained unmatched. This CDR3 comprises 15 residues. CDR1 and CDR2 (germline): LGHNA, YNFKEQ. The CDR3: CASSETSGGSYEQYF. CDR3 nucleotides: TGTGCCAGCAGCGAAACTAGCGGGGGCTCCTACGAGCAGTACTTC.

The chain employs TRBV2 and TRBJ1-1, with 7 bases that match TRBD1. There are 17 residues in the CDR3. Germline CDR1 is SNHLY and CDR2 is FYNNEI. Trimming cost V 3 bases and J 1 base; bases outside gene matches: 11. The CDR3 nucleotides read TGTGCCAGCAGTGAGAGGATTAGGACAGGCACGAACACTGAAGCTTTCTTT. Residues: CASSERIRTGTNTEAFF. The whole variable domain, filled in from reference TRBV2 and TRBJ1-1, reads EPEVTQTPSHQVTQMGQEVILRCVPISNHLYFYWYRQILGQKVEFLVSFYNNEISEKSEIFDDQFSVERPDGSNFTLKIRSTKLEDSAMYFCASSERIRTGTNTEAFFGQGTRLTVV.

The V call is TRBV5-1, the J call TRBJ2-3, with 12 positions matching TRBD2. CDR1 and CDR2 from the germline V gene are SGHRS and YFSETQ. Germline trimming cut 3 bases from V and 1 base from J; bases unmatched to any gene: 3. This CDR3 region has 16 residues. In DNA, the CDR3 is TGCGCCAGCAGCTCGACTAGCGGGGGAGGCACAGATACGCAGTATTTT. Its translation: CASSSTSGGGTDTQYF.

This chain joins TRBV5-1 and TRBJ2-3, with TRBD2 identical over 7 bases. Germline loops: CDR1 SGHRS, CDR2 YFSETQ. The V segment lost 0 bases and the J segment 1 base; nucleotides outside the gene matches: 5. The CDR3 has 16 amino acids. In DNA form, the CDR3 reads TGCGCCAGCAGCTTGGCCCCCAGCGGGGGCACAGATACGCAGTATTTT. Protein sequence: CASSLAPSGGTDTQYF. Filled out from reference TRBV5-1 and TRBJ2-3, the complete variable domain reads KAGVTQTPRYLIKTRGQQVTLSCSPISGHRSVSWYQQTPGQGLQFLFEYFSETQRNKGNFPGRFSGRQFSNSRSEMNVSTLELGDSALYLCASSLAPSGGTDTQYFGPGTRLTVL.

The chain recombines TRBV13 with TRBJ2-7; D possibly uses TRBD1 or TRBD2 (5 bases each). Germline lookup yields CDR1 PRHDT and CDR2 FYEKMQ (reference sequence). V lost 5 bases, J lost 1 base, and 12 bases lay in between. The CDR3 is 14 amino acids. The CDR3 region is CASSGGRASYEQYF. The CDR3, as DNA: TGTGCCAGCAGCGGGGGACGCGCGTCCTACGAGCAGTACTTC.

V usage is TRBV11-1 and J usage is TRBJ2-2; 7 bases match TRBD1. The CDR3 extends over 16 amino acids. Germline assignment: CDR1 SGHAT and CDR2 FQDESV (reference sequence). The junction had 6 bases not matched to a gene; V was cut back by 1 base and J by 4 bases. The chain's CDR3 is CASSLGSGGLTGELFF. Written as DNA, the CDR3 is TGTGCCAGCAGCTTAGGGTCAGGGGGTCTCACCGGGGAGCTGTTTTTT.

The genes are TRBV19 and TRBJ2-1; 9 bases match TRBD1. The junction had 5 bases not matched to a gene; V was cut back by 10 bases and J by 7 bases. This CDR3 has 12 residues. Germline V gene data show CDR1 as LNHDA and CDR2 as SQIVND (reference sequence). The CDR3 DNA reads TGTGCCACTATAGACAGGGGGAATGAGCAGTTCTTC. Protein sequence: CATIDRGNEQFF.

The V call is TRBV11-2, the J call TRBJ2-3, with TRBD2 matching 8 bases. Germline V gene sequence: CDR1 SGHAT, CDR2 FQNNGV. Losses at the gene ends were 1 base for V and 6 bases for J; bases not matched to a gene: 9. The CDR3 sequence is 16 residues long. The CDR3 bases are TGTGCCAGCAGCTTAGCGGGACTAGGGGTGCGGGATACGCAGTATTTT. It codes for CASSLAGLGVRDTQYF.

The J gene is TRBJ2-5, the V gene TRBV11-2, with TRBD1 matching over 8 bases. The CDR3 runs 14 residues. V was pared by 1 base and J by 5 bases, with 3 bases of the junction left unmatched. Germline-derived CDR1 and CDR2 are SGHAT and FQNNGV. This CDR3 is CASSLAGGPETQYF. The CDR3 DNA is TGTGCCAGCAGCTTAGCAGGGGGCCCGGAGACCCAGTACTTC.

The rearrangement joins TRBV15 to TRBJ2-1, with 9 bases matching TRBD1. The trim removed 2 bases at V and 6 bases at J, leaving 17 bases unmatched. This CDR3 has 19 amino acids. Germline CDR1 is LNHNV and CDR2 is YYDKDF (reference sequence). Here the CDR3 DNA reads TGTGCCACCAGCAGATTGGGAGGGACAGGGAAACAAAAGGTCAATGAGCAGTTCTTC. Its protein product is CATSRLGGTGKQKVNEQFF.

V usage is TRBV5-4 and J usage is TRBJ2-5, with 8 bases aligning to TRBD2. The CDR3 covers 14 residues. V lost 4 bases, J lost 1 base, and 3 bases stayed unmatched. Germline loops: CDR1 SGHNT, CDR2 YYREEE (reference sequence). Written as DNA, the CDR3 is TGTGCCAGCAGCCCGGGGGGGGGCCAAGAGACCCAGTACTTC. Translated: CASSPGGGQETQYF.

This clone was seen a handful of times. This chain uses TRBV29-1 with TRBJ1-3; unclear D gene. The CDR3 sequence is 12 residues long. With 4 bases removed from V and 4 bases from J, the gap between germline ends came to 8 bases. CDR1 is SQVTM and CDR2 is ANQGSEA in the germline V gene. CDR3 DNA sequence: TGCAGCGTTGGACCTGGAGGAAACACCATATATTTT. Translating it yields CSVGPGGNTIYF.

CDR3 sequence (DNA): TGCGCCAGCAGCCCGGGACTAGCCCCAGAGACCCAGTACTTC. It is translated as CASSPGLAPETQYF. The rearrangement uses TRBV4-1 and TRBJ2-5; 9 nucleotides match TRBD2. After removal of 4 bases from V and 4 bases from J, the junction contained 4 bases not matched to a gene. The germline CDR1 and CDR2 sequences are MGHRA and YSYEKL. There are 14 residues in the CDR3.